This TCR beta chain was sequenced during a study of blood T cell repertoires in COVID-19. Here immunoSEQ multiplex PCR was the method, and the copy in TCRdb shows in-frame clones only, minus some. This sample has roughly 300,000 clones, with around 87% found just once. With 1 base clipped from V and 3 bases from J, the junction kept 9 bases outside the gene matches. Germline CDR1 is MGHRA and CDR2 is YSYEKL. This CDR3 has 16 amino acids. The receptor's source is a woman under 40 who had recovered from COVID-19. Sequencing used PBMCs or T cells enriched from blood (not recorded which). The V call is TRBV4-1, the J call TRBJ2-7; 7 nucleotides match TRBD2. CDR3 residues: CASSQGRTAGDYEQYF. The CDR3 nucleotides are TGCGCCAGCAGCCAAGGGAGGACGGCGGGGGACTACGAGCAGTACTTC.